These T cell receptor beta chains were read from a single sample in a study of T cells in Graves' hyperthyroidism and ophthalmopathy. TCRdb re-analysed the multiplex PCR reads in MiXCR, keeping a single row per CDR3 protein. The table has around 290,000 distinct CDR3 sequences, approximately 13% seen once. The material sequenced was blood. All receptors derive from a woman aged 40 to 50 with Graves' hyperthyroidism. Each CDR3 is given with its conserved first and last residue. Each record gives: J gene, V gene, D gene, CDR3 length, clone size, CDR3 DNA, CDR3 protein. The D gene is left open where the match is weak. Clone size, where shown, is once, few, many, or a class for clones that have expanded.

TRBJ2-1 TRBV20-1 TRBD1 15 many TGCAGTGCTGGGTCAGGGGGCATAGTCGGGAATGAGCAGTTCTTC CSAGSGGIVGNEQFF
TRBJ2-1 TRBV3-1 TRBD2 16 few TGTGCCAGCAGCAAACGACTAGCGGGAGAGTCGCTTGAGCAGTTCTTC CASSKRLAGESLEQFF
TRBJ2-7 TRBV9 TRBD2 13 . TGTGCCAGCGGCGTTAGCGGGGCCTACGAGCAGTACTTC CASGVSGAYEQYF
TRBJ1-1 TRBV3-1 . 12 many TGTGCCAGCACCGGAGGAACGGCTGAAGCTTTCTTT CASTGGTAEAFF
TRBJ1-5 TRBV20-1 . 16 . TGCAGTGCTGGTGTTGGGGGGCGAGGGCTATTTCCGCCCCAGCATTTT CSAGVGGRGLFPPQHF
TRBJ2-7 TRBV6-1 . 15 . TGTGCCAGCAGTGTTGGTCTCGTGACATTACCCGAGCAGTACTTC CASSVGLVTLPEQYF
TRBJ2-1 TRBV6-1 TRBD2 15 many TGTGCCAGCAGTGGACCGGGACTAGCCGACTTTGAGCAGTTCTTC CASSGPGLADFEQFF
TRBJ2-7 TRBV27 TRBD1 14 . TGTGCCAGCAGTTGGGGACAGGGGAACCACGAGCAGTACTTC CASSWGQGNHEQYF
TRBJ1-6 TRBV7-2 . 18 many TGTGCCAGCAGCTTACAGGCTCCCGGCGGCGCCAATAATTCACCCCTCCACTTT CASSLQAPGGANNSPLHF
TRBJ2-2 TRBV6-1 TRBD2 17 few TGTGCCAGCACGCGACTAGCGGGAGATATGTTGTCCGGGGAGCTGTTTTTT CASTRLAGDMLSGELFF
TRBJ1-1 TRBV3-1 . 16 many TGTGCCAGCAGCCCCCGCGGGGTAAAAGTGAACACTGAAGCTTTCTTT CASSPRGVKVNTEAFF
TRBJ2-7 TRBV28 . 14 many TGTGCCAGCAGTTCGCCCGGGCAGTTCTACGAGCAGTACTTC CASSSPGQFYEQYF
TRBJ1-1 TRBV5-5 TRBD1 14 many TGTGCCAGCAGCTGGGACAGGAAGGGCACTGAAGCTTTCTTT CASSWDRKGTEAFF
TRBJ1-2 TRBV7-9 TRBD1 16 many TGTGCCAGCAGCCCGCTTCCCGGGACAGGGCCAGCTGGCTACACCTTC CASSPLPGTGPAGYTF
TRBJ1-1 TRBV2 . 14 many TGTGCCAGCAGGACAGGTCGGGGTGGCACTGAAGCTTTCTTT CASRTGRGGTEAFF
TRBJ2-6 TRBV7-9 TRBD2 19 few TGTGCCAGCAGTAGCAGGGGGCTAGCGGGAGTAGTTGGGGCCAACGTCCTGACTTTC CASSSRGLAGVVGANVLTF
TRBJ2-1 TRBV19 TRBD2 14 . TGTGCCAGTAATCCTAGCGGGAGTGGAGATGAGCAGTTCTTC CASNPSGSGDEQFF
TRBJ1-3 TRBV13 . 14 many TGTGCCAGCAGTCGAGAGGGCTCTGGAAACACCATATATTTT CASSREGSGNTIYF
TRBJ1-4 TRBV11-2 . 13 many TGTGCCAGCAGCTTGTATGAGACAGAAAAACTGTTTTTT CASSLYETEKLFF
TRBJ1-1 TRBV20-1 TRBD1 11 few TGCAGTGCGAACAGGGGGACTGAAGCTTTCTTT CSANRGTEAFF
TRBJ2-5 TRBV10-1 . 13 many TGCGCCAGCAGTATGAATTTACAAGAGACCCAGTACTTC CASSMNLQETQYF
TRBJ1-1 TRBV15 . 15 many TGTGCCACCAGCAGAGATCGAGGACTTTACACTGAAGCTTTCTTT CATSRDRGLYTEAFF
TRBJ2-7 TRBV10-3 . 13 many TGTGCCATCAGTGAGACGATGGCAACAACGCAGTACTTC CAISETMATTQYF
TRBJ2-7 TRBV20-1 TRBD1 14 . TGCAGTGCTCACAACCCGGGACAGGGCTACGAGCAGTACTTC CSAHNPGQGYEQYF
TRBJ1-4 TRBV6-2/TRBV6-3 TRBD1 12 . TGTGCCAGCCGGGACAGGGCTGAAAAACTGTTTTTT CASRDRAEKLFF
TRBJ2-2 TRBV29-1 . 14 many TGCAGCGTCCGGGTTACAGGTCACACCGGGGAGCTGTTTTTT CSVRVTGHTGELFF
TRBJ1-1 TRBV27 . 13 many TGTGCCAGCAGTTATCAAATGAACACTGAAGCTTTCTTT CASSYQMNTEAFF
TRBJ2-1 TRBV5-1 . 16 many TGCGCCAGCAGCTTGATATCCGCAGGGACGGGCAATGAGCAGTTCTTC CASSLISAGTGNEQFF
TRBJ2-1 TRBV6-1 . 13 many TGTGCCAGCAGTACCCCGGGACTTAATGAGCAGTTCTTC CASSTPGLNEQFF
TRBJ2-7 TRBV11-2 . 14 many TGTGCCAGCAGCCACCCCGGCAGAACCTACGAGCAGTACTTC CASSHPGRTYEQYF
TRBJ1-3 TRBV18 TRBD1 13 . TGTGCCAGCTCACCAGACAGGGGTAACACCATATATTTT CASSPDRGNTIYF
TRBJ1-6 TRBV11-3 . 13 many TGTGCCAGCAGCTTAGATCAAAATTCACCCCTCCACTTT CASSLDQNSPLHF
TRBJ2-3 TRBV7-2 TRBD2 17 many TGTGCCAGCAGCGTGTCGGGACTAGCGGGAGGGGCAGATACGCAGTATTTT CASSVSGLAGGADTQYF
TRBJ2-2 TRBV5-1 TRBD1 16 many TGCGCCAGCAGCTTGGGACAGGGGACGAACACCGGGGAGCTGTTTTTT CASSLGQGTNTGELFF
TRBJ2-5 TRBV6-1 TRBD2 14 many TGTGCCAGCAGGCGGACTAGCGGGGAAGAGACCCAGTACTTC CASRRTSGEETQYF
TRBJ1-1 TRBV19 . 15 many TGTGCCAGTAGTATAGTGAACCGGATGAACACTGAAGCTTTCTTT CASSIVNRMNTEAFF
TRBJ2-1 TRBV24-1 . 13 many TGTGCCACCGGATTGGGGACCGACAATGAGCAGTTCTTC CATGLGTDNEQFF
TRBJ1-1 TRBV11-2 . 16 . TGTGCCAGCAGCTTAGGGGGGGGCACCGTACTCGCTGAAGCTTTCTTT CASSLGGGTVLAEAFF
TRBJ2-7 TRBV12-3/TRBV12-4 . 13 many TGTGCCAGCAGTTTGAGAGGGCGTCGCGAGCAGTACTTC CASSLRGRREQYF
TRBJ2-7 TRBV6-1 . 19 . TGTGCCAGCAGTCAAATCAGCCGGGCCCTGAACGGGAGCGGCAACGAGCAGTACTTC CASSQISRALNGSGNEQYF
TRBJ2-2 TRBV29-1 . 14 . TGCAGCGTTGCTCGAGGGACCGGCACCGGGGAGCTGTTTTTT CSVARGTGTGELFF
TRBJ2-7 TRBV7-9 TRBD2 19 . TGTGCCAGCAGCTTCGCCCGGACTAGCGGGAGTCTTTTCTCCTACGAGCAGTACTTC CASSFARTSGSLFSYEQYF
TRBJ2-3 TRBV6-1 . 14 few TGTGCCAGTGGACAGCGGGTGGACCCGGATACGCAGTATTTT CASGQRVDPDTQYF
TRBJ1-5 TRBV6-1 TRBD1 19 few TGTGCCAGCAGCCCCTTGACTTTACAGGGGACAATAATTGATCAGCCCCAGCATTTT CASSPLTLQGTIIDQPQHF
TRBJ2-5 TRBV5-1 TRBD2 18 . TGCGCCAGCAGTTCCGGACTAGCGGAGGAGCTTTGGGTAGAGACCCAGTACTTC CASSSGLAEELWVETQYF
TRBJ2-3 TRBV2 . 14 many TGTGCCAGCAGTCTAAGGAGGGGTATCGATACGCAGTATTTT CASSLRRGIDTQYF
TRBJ2-3 TRBV20-1 TRBD2 13 . TGCAGTGCTTGGGGACTAGACACAGATACGCAGTATTTT CSAWGLDTDTQYF
TRBJ1-2 TRBV6-1 . 16 many TGTGCCAGCAGTGAAGTAGGAACGGCTCGGGGATCGGGCTACACCTTC CASSEVGTARGSGYTF
TRBJ1-3 TRBV7-6 . 15 many TGTGCCAGCAGCTTAGGCCAGAGCTCTGGAAACACCATATATTTT CASSLGQSSGNTIYF
TRBJ2-7 TRBV5-4 TRBD2 16 few TGTGCCAGCAGCTTGGCCGTGGGAGGGCCGGGCTACGAGCAGTACTTC CASSLAVGGPGYEQYF
TRBJ2-7 TRBV11-2 . 14 few TGTGCCAGCAGCGCAACTGGGGGCACGGTCGAGCAGTACTTC CASSATGGTVEQYF
TRBJ1-2 TRBV7-2 TRBD1 13 many TGTGCCAGCAGCTTAAGACAGGGGGGTGACTACACCTTC CASSLRQGGDYTF